The 28 T cell receptor beta chains presented below share a single source sample, sequenced in a study of shared clonotypes between healthy human individuals. Repertoires were generated with immunoSEQ multiplex PCR, while TCRdb's copy carries only in-frame clones and drops some. The table has approximately 720,000 clones, approximately 79% seen once. The material sequenced was memory CD4+ T cells sorted from blood. Subset described: CD45RA-negative fraction. Every receptor here comes from a woman under 40 in good health.

The chain links TRBV18 to TRBJ2-1, with TRBD1 matching 8 bases. Trimming took 5 bases from V and 8 from J; bases not matched to a gene: 8. The germline V gene has CDR1 KGHSH and CDR2 LQKENI. The CDR3 runs to 14 residues. The CDR3 DNA reads as TGTGCCAGCTCAGCCAGACAGGGGCTGCATGAGCAGTTCTTC. Residues: CASSARQGLHEQFF. Together with reference TRBV18 and TRBJ2-1, the CDR3 gives the full variable domain: NAGVMQNPRHLVRRRGQEARLRCSPMKGHSHVYWYRQLPEEGLKFMVYLQKENIIDESGMPKERFSAEFPKEGPSILRIQQVVRGDSAAYFCASSARQGLHEQFFGPGTRLTVL.

Only one count was recorded for this clone. The genes are TRBV5-8 and TRBJ2-2; possibly TRBD1 for D (6 bases). V was clipped by 4 bases and J by 2 bases, with 12 bases between them. The CDR3 is made up of 15 amino acids. Germline CDR1 is SGHTS and CDR2 is YDEGEE. The CDR3 DNA is TGTGCCAGCAGCCACGGGACACACAACACCGGGGAGCTGTTTTTT. Translation gives CASSHGTHNTGELFF.

CDR3 loop: CASRPDTGRGYGYTF. As DNA, the CDR3 is TGTGCCAGCAGGCCTGACACGGGCCGGGGCTATGGCTACACCTTC. V usage is TRBV6-5 and J usage is TRBJ1-2; D gene ambiguous. V dropped 6 bases and J dropped 4 bases, with 18 bases sitting between them. Germline V CDR1 and CDR2: MNHEY, SVGAGI. This CDR3 spans 15 amino acids.

V usage is TRBV5-4 and J usage is TRBJ2-7; 12 nucleotides line up with TRBD2. Germline-derived CDR1 and CDR2 are SGHNT and YYREEE (reference sequence). The CDR3 loop spans 15 amino acids. The J segment lost 5 bases and the V segment lost 4 bases, leaving 7 bases of the junction unmatched. CDR3 region: CASSKSSGRADEQYF. In DNA form, the CDR3 reads TGTGCCAGCAGCAAATCTAGCGGGAGGGCCGACGAGCAGTACTTC.

The rearrangement links TRBV5-1 to TRBJ2-6; D unresolved. V lost 1 base and J 2 bases, leaving 7 bases between the germline ends. The V gene's germline CDR1 is SGHRS and CDR2 YFSETQ. The CDR3 is made up of 15 amino acids. The CDR3 DNA reads as TGCGCCAGCAGCTTGAGCGAAACTGGGGCCAACGTCCTGACTTTC. It translates to CASSLSETGANVLTF.

V is TRBV18 and J is TRBJ1-1, with D possibly TRBD1 on 6 matching bases. Germline CDR1 KGHSH, CDR2 LQKENI. Trimming took 1 base from V and 1 from J, leaving 19 bases between them. This CDR3 spans 18 amino acids. The CDR3 region has the DNA TGTGCCAGCTCACCACTTGGGGGCCCAACCCTGTGGAACACTGAAGCTTTCTTT. Translation gives CASSPLGGPTLWNTEAFF.

This clone appeared a few times. This specimen includes other DNA sequences encoding the same CDR3. The chain employs TRBV20-1 and TRBJ1-4; no reliable D call. The CDR3 covers 10 residues. The germline gives CDR1 DFQATT, CDR2 SNEGSKA (reference sequence). V was pared by 2 bases and J by 7 bases, with 2 bases between. Written as DNA, the CDR3 is TGCAGTGCTAGACGTGAAAAACTGTTTTTT. Translating it yields CSARREKLFF.

The chain couples TRBV7-6 to TRBJ2-7, with TRBD2 matching 13 bases. J gave up 2 bases and V 5 bases, and 9 bases lay outside the gene matches. This CDR3 has 17 residues. CDR1 is SGHVS, CDR2 FNYEAQ, per germline. This chain's CDR3 is CASSPWGGTSGTYEQYF. The CDR3 nucleotides are TGTGCCAGCAGCCCTTGGGGGGGGACTAGCGGGACCTACGAGCAGTACTTC.

V is TRBV4-2 and J is TRBJ2-1; 13 nucleotides line up with TRBD2. CDR1 LGHNA and CDR2 YNFKEQ come from the germline V gene. The CDR3 loop spans 19 amino acids. V trimming: 4 bases; J trimming: 0 bases; junction bases outside the gene matches: 9. CDR3 in DNA: TGTGCCAGCAGCCGGGGACTAGCGGGACCTTTAGGCTCCTACAATGAGCAGTTCTTC. Translated: CASSRGLAGPLGSYNEQFF.

This clone showed up many times. This rearrangement joins TRBV25-1 to TRBJ2-3, with 7 bases lining up with TRBD1. Germline CDR1 MGHDK, CDR2 SYGVNS. J lost 5 bases, V lost 4 bases, and 6 bases had no gene match. CDR3 length: 14 residues. In DNA, the CDR3 is TGTGCCAGCAGTGCACCTAGACAGGGAGATACGCAGTATTTT. Translated: CASSAPRQGDTQYF.

The chain has TRBV5-4 and TRBJ2-1; tentative D call: TRBD1 (6 bases). Germline-derived CDR1 and CDR2 are SGHNT and YYREEE (reference sequence). The CDR3 consists of 12 residues. V dropped 9 bases and J dropped 8 bases, with 15 bases sitting between them. The CDR3 DNA reads as TGTGCCACCCACAGGGATGGGGATGAGCAGTTCTTC. This sequence encodes CATHRDGDEQFF.

This chain links TRBV18 with TRBJ2-4; 8 bases align to TRBD2. The V gene end was trimmed by 8 bases and the J gene end by 8 bases; junction bases not matched to a gene: 8. Looked up from germline, CDR1 is KGHSH and CDR2 is LQKENI. The length of the CDR3 is 13 residues. DNA for the CDR3: TGTGCCAGCGACACCGGGGGGGGAGACATTCAGTACTTC. Residues: CASDTGGGDIQYF.

The chain carries TRBV2 and TRBJ2-7, with 7 bases aligning to TRBD1. The CDR3 totals 14 residues. Germline CDR1 SNHLY, CDR2 FYNNEI. The V segment lost 6 bases and the J segment 5 bases; nucleotides outside the gene matches: 10. The CDR3 loop reads CASRSDRATDEQYF. The CDR3, as DNA: TGTGCCAGCAGATCCGACAGGGCGACTGACGAGCAGTACTTC.

This rearrangement joins TRBV5-1 to TRBJ1-4, with D unclear. This CDR3 contains 16 residues. Trimming removed 1 base at V and 5 bases at J, with 15 bases between. Germline V CDR1 and CDR2: SGHRS, YFSETQ. The CDR3 coding sequence is TGCGCCAGCAGCTTGAAAGAGCCAAGCCCGAATGAAAAACTGTTTTTT. As protein: CASSLKEPSPNEKLFF.

In this sample, this clone turned up a few times. The rearrangement links TRBV18 to TRBJ2-7; D is possibly TRBD1 (5 bases). This CDR3 region has 17 residues. Germline-derived CDR1 and CDR2 are KGHSH and LQKENI. Trimming pared 3 bases from V and 2 bases from J, leaving 20 bases between. CDR3 bases: TGTGCCAGCTCACCCCCGAAACAGGCTAGTGGAACCTACGAGCAGTACTTC. Translation gives CASSPPKQASGTYEQYF.

This clone was found a few times. The rearrangement joins TRBV27 to TRBJ2-6; the D call may be TRBD1 or TRBD2 (5 bases each). V was pared by 4 bases and J by 0 bases, with 13 bases between. This CDR3 spans 17 amino acids. Per the germline V gene, CDR1 is MNHEY and CDR2 is SMNVEV (reference sequence). CDR3 residues: CASSSWDGSSGANVLTF. The DNA for the CDR3 is TGTGCCAGCAGTTCGTGGGACGGAAGCTCTGGGGCCAACGTCCTGACTTTC.

Comment on this clone: The sample has other DNA sequences that encode this CDR3 too. The rearrangement uses TRBV11-2 and TRBJ1-1; 7 bases match TRBD1. Trimming removed 5 bases from V and 2 bases from J; junction bases left unmatched: 5. There are 14 residues in the CDR3. The V gene's germline CDR1 is SGHAT and CDR2 FQNNGV. In nucleotides, the CDR3 is TGTGCCAGCAGCACAGACAGGGTAAACACTGAAGCTTTCTTT. Translated, it gives CASSTDRVNTEAFF. Based on the CDR3 plus reference TRBV11-2 and TRBJ1-1, the full variable domain is EAGVAQSPRYKIIEKRQSVAFWCNPISGHATLYWYQQILGQGPKLLIQFQNNGVVDDSQLPKDRFSAERLKGVDSTLKIQPAKLEDSAVYLCASSTDRVNTEAFFGQGTRLTVV.

This clone was recorded once. The chain uses TRBV18 and TRBJ2-4; D ambiguous. Germline CDR1 and CDR2: KGHSH and LQKENI. Trimming took off 3 bases at V and 0 bases at J, with 12 bases between the two ends. This CDR3 comprises 16 residues. CDR3 nucleotides: TGTGCCAGCTCACCGTCACACCTCCTAGCCAAAAACATTCAGTACTTC. It encodes CASSPSHLLAKNIQYF.

V is TRBV12-5 and J is TRBJ2-2, with 8 positions matching TRBD2. This CDR3 has 16 residues. Germline CDR1 is LGHNT and CDR2 is FRNRAP. V lost 1 base to trimming and J lost 2 bases; unmatched junction nucleotides: 3. This CDR3 reads CASGLGSGVNTGELFF. The DNA for the CDR3 is TGTGCTAGTGGTTTGGGTAGCGGGGTTAACACCGGGGAGCTGTTTTTT.

This chain joins TRBV9 and TRBJ2-1; D is perhaps TRBD2 (5 bases). CDR3 length: 15 residues. Trimming removed 1 base from V and 3 bases from J, with 11 bases in between. Germline V CDR1 and CDR2: SGDLS, YYNGEE. The CDR3 DNA follows: TGTGCCAGCAGCGTAAGCGGACTTAACTACAATGAGCAGTTCTTC. Its translation: CASSVSGLNYNEQFF.

This clone occurred once. CDR3 bases: TGTGCCAGCAGTGAGAGACTAGCGGGAGACGGAGATACGCAGTATTTT. Its protein is CASSERLAGDGDTQYF. This chain connects TRBV2 to TRBJ2-3, with 12 bases identical to TRBD2. This CDR3 has 16 amino acids. Germline V gives CDR1 SNHLY, CDR2 FYNNEI. The trim removed 3 bases at V and 5 bases at J, leaving 6 bases unmatched.

The rearrangement joins TRBV29-1 to TRBJ1-1; tentatively, D is TRBD1 (5 bases). The CDR3 runs 13 residues. From germline, CDR1 is SQVTM and CDR2 ANQGSEA. Trimming took off 4 bases at V and 3 bases at J, with 12 bases between the two ends. In DNA, the CDR3 is TGCAGCGTTGTGACTGGGACCTACACTGAAGCTTTCTTT. The encoded protein is CSVVTGTYTEAFF.

The chain recombines TRBV25-1 with TRBJ1-1; possibly TRBD1 for D (6 bases). The V end was cut by 1 base, the J end by 1 base, with 10 bases between. Looked up from germline, CDR1 is MGHDK and CDR2 is SYGVNS. CDR3 length: 15 amino acids. The CDR3 bases are TGTGCCAGCAGTGAATTGGGCAGGGGGAACACTGAAGCTTTCTTT. Translated, it gives CASSELGRGNTEAFF.

The chain has TRBV9 and TRBJ2-1; 9 positions match TRBD2. The CDR3 contains 17 residues. Looked up from germline, CDR1 is SGDLS and CDR2 is YYNGEE. V was clipped by 2 bases and J by 2 bases; unmatched bases: 8. The CDR3 DNA is TGTGCCAGCAGCGTTCGTCCCGGGACTAGCACCTACAATGAGCAGTTCTTC. As protein: CASSVRPGTSTYNEQFF.

This clone has more than one count but fewer than ten. The J gene is TRBJ1-4, the V gene TRBV28; 7 positions match TRBD1. V was pared by 1 base and J by 7 bases, with 6 bases of the junction left unmatched. Germline assignment: CDR1 MDHEN and CDR2 SYDVKM. The CDR3 has 15 amino acids. The CDR3 loop reads CASSLSEGGFEKLFF. The CDR3 DNA sequence: TGTGCCAGCAGTTTATCTGAAGGGGGCTTTGAAAAACTGTTTTTT.

V and J are TRBV5-1 and TRBJ2-2; TRBD1 matches at 8 bases. Germline CDR1 is SGHRS and CDR2 is YFSETQ. J was trimmed by 3 bases and V by 4 bases; bases with no gene match: 8. This CDR3 is built from 16 residues. The CDR3 DNA reads TGCGCCAGCAGCCCTCCAACAGGGGGTGACACCGGGGAGCTGTTTTTT. This translates into CASSPPTGGDTGELFF.

The V and J genes are TRBV7-2 and TRBJ2-7; 14 positions agree with TRBD2. After removal of 5 bases from V and 5 bases from J, the junction contained 5 bases not matched to a gene. This CDR3 spans 15 amino acids. Germline V gives CDR1 SGHTA, CDR2 FQGNSA. CDR3 amino acids: CASSRGLAGVHEQYF. CDR3 bases: TGTGCCAGCAGCAGGGGACTAGCGGGAGTTCACGAGCAGTACTTC.

The CDR3 reads CASSHRLRGHSYEQYF. DNA for the CDR3: TGTGCCAGTAGTCACAGGCTCAGGGGACACTCCTACGAGCAGTACTTC. This rearrangement joins TRBV19 to TRBJ2-7, with D possibly being TRBD1 (6 bases). Looked up from germline, CDR1 is LNHDA and CDR2 is SQIVND (reference sequence). The CDR3 loop spans 16 amino acids. Trimming left V 5 bases short and J 0 bases short, with 17 bases between.